A single T cell receptor beta chain is shown here with its context. Its antigen is currently unknown. J gave up 4 bases and V 3 bases, and 8 bases lay outside the gene matches. Germline CDR1 DFQATT, CDR2 SNEGSKA (reference sequence). The CDR3 is 15 amino acids. Conversion of TCR transcripts into cDNA relied on 5'RACE template switching, which added a universal primer site and UMIs. TCRdb fed the 5' RACE reads into MiXCR, producing one record per CDR3 protein. The sample holds 200,000 to 300,000 distinct CDR3 sequences; 6.5% to 7.5% are singletons and the top ten take around 1.1%. This sample was included in a study of T cells after yellow fever vaccination. Study conclusions and caveats: Re-detected after boosting: most primary clones, approximately 97% of CD4 and 75% to 90% of CD8. Clonotypes shared by both compartments, CD4 and CD8, made up a small share. Repertoires obtained by FACS sorting could include abundant clonotypes that entered as contaminants from the bulk population.

This rearrangement joins TRBV20-1 to TRBJ2-7, with 11 bases aligning to TRBD2. The sample here was CD4+ T cells sorted from PBMCs, taken on the day of the yellow fever booster vaccination. The source of this sequence is a young man who received the YFV17D yellow fever vaccine. The CDR3 sequence: CSASPRTSGWYEQYF. The DNA of the CDR3 is TGCAGTGCTAGTCCCCGGACTAGCGGGTGGTACGAGCAGTACTTC.